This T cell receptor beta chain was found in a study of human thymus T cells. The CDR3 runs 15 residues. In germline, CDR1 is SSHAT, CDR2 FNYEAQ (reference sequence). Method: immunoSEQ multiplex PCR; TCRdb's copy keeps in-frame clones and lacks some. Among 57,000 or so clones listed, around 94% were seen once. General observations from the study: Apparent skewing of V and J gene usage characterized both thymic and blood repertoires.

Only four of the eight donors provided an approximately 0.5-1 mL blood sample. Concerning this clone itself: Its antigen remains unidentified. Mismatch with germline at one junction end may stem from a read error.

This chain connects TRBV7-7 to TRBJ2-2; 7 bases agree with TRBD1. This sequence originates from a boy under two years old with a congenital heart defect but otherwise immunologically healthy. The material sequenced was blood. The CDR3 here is CASSLAGTDTGELFF. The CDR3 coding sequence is TGTGCTAGCAGCTTAGCTGGGACAGACACCGGGGAGCTGTTTTTT.